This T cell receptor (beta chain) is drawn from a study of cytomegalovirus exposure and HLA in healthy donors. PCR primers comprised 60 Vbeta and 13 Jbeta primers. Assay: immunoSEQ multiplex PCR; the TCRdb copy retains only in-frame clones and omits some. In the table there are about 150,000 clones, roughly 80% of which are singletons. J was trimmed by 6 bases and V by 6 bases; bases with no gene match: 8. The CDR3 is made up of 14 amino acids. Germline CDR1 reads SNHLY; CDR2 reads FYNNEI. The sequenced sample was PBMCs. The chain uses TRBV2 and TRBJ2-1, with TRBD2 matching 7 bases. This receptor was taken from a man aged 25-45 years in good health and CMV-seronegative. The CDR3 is CASRRDYRRNEQFF. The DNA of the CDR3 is TGTGCCAGCAGGCGGGACTACCGGCGCAATGAGCAGTTCTTC.